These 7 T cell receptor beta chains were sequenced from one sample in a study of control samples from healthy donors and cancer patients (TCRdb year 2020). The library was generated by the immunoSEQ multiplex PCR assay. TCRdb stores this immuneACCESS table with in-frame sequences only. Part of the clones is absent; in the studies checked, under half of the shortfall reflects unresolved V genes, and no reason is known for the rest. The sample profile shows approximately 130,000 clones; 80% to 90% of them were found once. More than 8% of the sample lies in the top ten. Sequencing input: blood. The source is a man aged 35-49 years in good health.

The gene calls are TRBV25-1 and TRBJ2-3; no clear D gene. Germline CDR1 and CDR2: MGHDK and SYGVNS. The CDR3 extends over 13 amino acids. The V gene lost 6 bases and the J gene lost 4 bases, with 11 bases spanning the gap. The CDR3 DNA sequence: TGTGCCAGCAGCGTTCGGTTATCAGATACGCAGTATTTT. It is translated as CASSVRLSDTQYF. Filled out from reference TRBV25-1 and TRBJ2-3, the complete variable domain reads EADIYQTPRYLVIGTGKKITLECSQTMGHDKMYWYQQDPGMELHLIHYSYGVNSTEKGDLSSESTVSRIRTEHFPLTLESARPSHTSQYLCASSVRLSDTQYFGPGTRLTVL.

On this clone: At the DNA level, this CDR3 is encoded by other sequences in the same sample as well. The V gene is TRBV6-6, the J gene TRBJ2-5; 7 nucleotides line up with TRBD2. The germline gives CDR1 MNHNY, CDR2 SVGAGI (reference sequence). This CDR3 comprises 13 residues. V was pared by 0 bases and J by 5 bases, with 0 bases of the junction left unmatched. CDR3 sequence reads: CASSYSAGETQYF. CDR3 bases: TGTGCCAGCAGTTACTCAGCGGGGGAGACCCAGTACTTC.

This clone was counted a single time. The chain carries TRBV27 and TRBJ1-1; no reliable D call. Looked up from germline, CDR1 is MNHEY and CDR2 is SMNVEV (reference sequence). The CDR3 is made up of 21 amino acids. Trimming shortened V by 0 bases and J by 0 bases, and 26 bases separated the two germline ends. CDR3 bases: TGTGCCAGCAGTTTATCAATGGGTCACTTTTCCTCGGCCACCATGAACACTGAAGCTTTCTTT. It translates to CASSLSMGHFSSATMNTEAFF.

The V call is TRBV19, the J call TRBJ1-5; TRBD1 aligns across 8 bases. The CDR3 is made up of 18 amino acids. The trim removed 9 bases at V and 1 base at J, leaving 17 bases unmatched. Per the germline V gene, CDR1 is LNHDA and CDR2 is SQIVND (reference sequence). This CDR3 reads CASGNPRQGWDSNQPQHF. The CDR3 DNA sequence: TGTGCCAGCGGAAACCCAAGACAGGGGTGGGACAGCAATCAGCCCCAGCATTTT.

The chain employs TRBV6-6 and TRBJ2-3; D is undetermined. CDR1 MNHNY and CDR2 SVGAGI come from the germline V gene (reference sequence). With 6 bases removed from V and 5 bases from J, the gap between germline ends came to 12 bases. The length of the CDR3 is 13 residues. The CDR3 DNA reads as TGTGCCAGCAGCCGAGGCGCAAAAGATACGCAGTATTTT. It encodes CASSRGAKDTQYF.

Here the CDR3 reads CASSQDRPNTEAFF. The CDR3, as DNA: TGCGCCAGCAGCCAAGATCGCCCGAACACTGAAGCTTTCTTT. V is TRBV4-1 and J is TRBJ1-1; unclear D gene. The CDR3 extends over 14 amino acids. CDR1 is MGHRA, CDR2 YSYEKL, per germline. The V gene lost 0 bases and the J gene lost 1 base, with 6 bases spanning the gap.

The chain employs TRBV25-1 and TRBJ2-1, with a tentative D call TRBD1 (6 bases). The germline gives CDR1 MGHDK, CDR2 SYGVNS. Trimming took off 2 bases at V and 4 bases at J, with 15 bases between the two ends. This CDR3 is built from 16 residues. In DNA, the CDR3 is TGTGCCAGCAGTGAAAAACAGGGTGGTTCATACAATGAGCAGTTCTTC. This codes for CASSEKQGGSYNEQFF.